This is a list of T cell receptor beta chains from one sample in a study of blood T cell repertoires in COVID-19. Only in-frame clones appear in the TCRdb table, and some are missing; sequencing was by immunoSEQ multiplex PCR. The sample includes about 390,000 clones, more than 75% of them seen just once. Sequencing was done on a sample of PBMCs or T cells enriched from blood (not recorded which). These receptors were taken from a woman between 45 and 60 years old who had recovered from COVID-19. Both conserved end residues are part of each CDR3. D genes are given only for firm matches. Size is stated for part of the rows, as once, few or many counts, or as a class when the clone is expanded.

CDR3aa | CDR3nt | v_gene | abundance | j_gene | d_gene
CASSSTGTNQPQHF | TGTGCCAGCAGCTCCACAGGCACGAATCAGCCCCAGCATTTT | TRBV6-5 | NA | TRBJ1-5 | NA
CASSPTGSEKLFF | TGTGCCAGCAGCCCGACAGGGTCTGAAAAACTGTTTTTT | TRBV3-1/TRBV3-2 | NA | TRBJ1-4 | TRBD1
CASTGLAGGVYNEQFF | TGTGCCAGCACAGGACTAGCGGGGGGTGTGTACAATGAGCAGTTCTTC | TRBV11-2 | NA | TRBJ2-1 | TRBD2
CASSPEDTPGANVLTF | TGTGCCAGCAGCCCAGAGGACACACCTGGGGCCAACGTCCTGACTTTC | TRBV6-2/TRBV6-3 | NA | TRBJ2-6 | NA
CASSTQTHANTGELFF | TGTGCCAGCAGCACACAGACCCACGCGAACACCGGGGAGCTGTTTTTT | TRBV9 | NA | TRBJ2-2 | NA
CASSLSGTGELFF | TGCGCCAGCAGCTTATCAGGGACCGGGGAGCTGTTTTTT | TRBV5-1 | NA | TRBJ2-2 | NA
CASSFEGYTEAFF | TGCGCCAGCAGCTTCGAGGGATACACTGAAGCTTTCTTT | TRBV5-1 | NA | TRBJ1-1 | NA
CASSQEPGPREQYF | TGTGCCAGCAGCCAAGAGCCGGGTCCGCGGGAGCAGTACTTC | TRBV4-2 | NA | TRBJ2-7 | NA
CASSPRLKSNEQYF | TGTGCCAGTAGTCCCAGACTGAAGTCCAACGAGCAGTACTTC | TRBV19 | NA | TRBJ2-7 | NA
CASSQERWEKLFF | TGCGCCAGCAGCCAAGAGAGGTGGGAAAAACTGTTTTTT | TRBV4-3 | NA | TRBJ1-4 | NA
CASSPSPERFSNYGYTF | TGCGCCAGCAGCCCTTCCCCGGAGCGGTTTTCAAACTATGGCTACACCTTC | TRBV5-1 | NA | TRBJ1-2 | NA
CASSFSGPNEQFF | TGTGCCAGCAGCTTTAGCGGGCCCAATGAGCAGTTCTTC | TRBV13 | NA | TRBJ2-1 | TRBD2
CASRRSVSGTEAFF | TGTGCCAGCAGGAGGAGTGTGTCGGGCACTGAAGCTTTCTTT | TRBV6-5 | once | TRBJ1-1 | NA
CASSTNRGETQYF | TGTGCCAGCAGTACCAACAGGGGAGAGACCCAGTACTTC | TRBV27 | NA | TRBJ2-5 | TRBD1
CAISESRRDFSYEQYF | TGTGCCATCAGTGAGTCCCGACGGGACTTCTCCTACGAGCAGTACTTC | TRBV10-3 | NA | TRBJ2-7 | NA
CATSLTVQPQHF | TGTGCCACGTCCCTCACAGTTCAGCCCCAGCATTTT | TRBV12-3/TRBV12-4 | NA | TRBJ1-5 | NA
CASSVENEQFF | TGTGCCAGCAGCGTAGAAAATGAGCAGTTCTTC | TRBV14 | NA | TRBJ2-1 | NA
CASSPSQRGRDEQFF | TGCGCCAGCAGCCCTTCCCAGCGGGGCAGGGATGAGCAGTTCTTC | TRBV4-1 | once | TRBJ2-1 | TRBD2
CASTPGGFSYNEQFF | TGTGCCAGCACCCCAGGGGGTTTTTCCTACAATGAGCAGTTCTTC | TRBV6-5 | NA | TRBJ2-1 | TRBD1
CASSFQGYTDTQYF | TGTGCCAGCAGCTTCCAGGGATACACAGATACGCAGTATTTT | TRBV7-3 | NA | TRBJ2-3 | NA
CASSHGGYSNQPQHF | TGTGCCAGCAGCCACGGGGGTTATAGCAATCAGCCCCAGCATTTT | TRBV4-2 | NA | TRBJ1-5 | NA
CASNLDRDYGYTF | TGTGCCAGCAACCTAGACAGGGACTATGGCTACACCTTC | TRBV5-8 | NA | TRBJ1-2 | TRBD1
CASSSRTDEQFF | TGTGCCAGCAGCTCGCGGACTGATGAGCAGTTCTTC | TRBV7-8 | NA | TRBJ2-1 | NA